This T cell receptor beta chain originates from a study of long-term antiretroviral therapy in people with HIV. Overall study context: The earliest specimens came about a decade ahead of the 2015 immediate-ART recommendation.

Survey-level resolution applied to immunoSEQ assay v3.0. The repertoire was sequenced with immunoSEQ multiplex PCR; TCRdb's copy has only in-frame clones and lacks some. The sample lists tens of thousands of clones; 80% to 90% were seen once. Germline V gene lookup returns CDR1 SGHRS and CDR2 YFSETQ. Deletions cut 5 bases from V and 2 bases from J, with 11 bases between. The CDR3 is 15 amino acids. The table lists this clone with a count of one. The receptor's source is a man aged 45-65 years with HIV. The sample in question was unsorted PBMCs, obtained 3 years after starting antiretroviral therapy. The chain employs TRBV5-1 and TRBJ2-6; D gene unclear. The CDR3 loop reads CASSLGGAGANVLTF. The CDR3 region has the DNA TGCGCCAGCAGTTTAGGTGGGGCTGGGGCCAACGTCCTGACTTTC.